This T cell receptor beta chain was observed in a study of blood T cell repertoires in COVID-19. The CDR3 length is 15 residues. The ends were cut back, 5 bases at V and 3 bases at J, with 14 bases in the middle. CDR1 and CDR2 from the germline V gene are MNHEY and SVGEGT. Clones were read by immunoSEQ multiplex PCR, and TCRdb kept only the in-frame ones, dropping some. The repertoire holds approximately 200,000 clones, with about 87% as singletons. This chain links TRBV6-2 or TRBV6-3 with TRBJ1-5, with D unclear. The TCR originated in a man between 18 and 35 years old with acute COVID-19. Sequencing input: PBMCs or T cells enriched from blood (not recorded which). Here the CDR3 reads CASSPTDTPNQPQHF. As DNA, the CDR3 is TGTGCCAGCAGTCCAACCGACACCCCCAATCAGCCCCAGCATTTT.